Reported below is one T cell receptor beta chain. The antigen remains undetermined. This sample's time point: late sampling 161 to 241 days after vaccination in three convalescent patients. Documented treatment: roughly 10-day PBMC culture with coronavirus spike peptide pools or control peptides (ViraFEST assay). ViraFEST enlarged antigen-specific T cell populations with peptide pools and afterwards sequenced TCRs. Trimming pared 3 bases from V and 6 bases from J, leaving 15 bases between. Looked up from germline, CDR1 is DFQATT and CDR2 is SNEGSKA (reference sequence). The CDR3 is 13 residues long. This sample is part of a study of vaccination and CD4 T cells after COVID-19. Across the study: The post-COVID sampling time was a median roughly 100 days after diagnosis, ranging from 35 to 161. Cells were stimulated with overlapping spike peptide pools from SARS-CoV-2, HCoV-NL63, HCoV-OC43 and HCoV-229E. Whole-study results and caveats: Sampling was limited to relatively few convalescent patients, with no early post-infection timepoints studied.

Cultured CD4+ T-cell DNA underwent Oncomine TCR Beta short-read sequencing. TCRdb processed the PCR reads anew with MiXCR; each CDR3 protein has one entry. This table has tens of thousands of distinct CDR3 sequences, around a third appearing once. The J gene is TRBJ2-7, the V gene TRBV20-1; D is possibly TRBD1 (6 bases). The sequence came from a human donor who had recovered from COVID-19. The sample in question was CD4+ T cells from blood, cultured in vitro, obtained about 7 months after SARS-CoV-2 vaccination. CDR3 DNA: TGCAGTGCTAGTTTGGGGGCTCAGGTCGAGCAGTACTTC. As protein: CSASLGAQVEQYF.